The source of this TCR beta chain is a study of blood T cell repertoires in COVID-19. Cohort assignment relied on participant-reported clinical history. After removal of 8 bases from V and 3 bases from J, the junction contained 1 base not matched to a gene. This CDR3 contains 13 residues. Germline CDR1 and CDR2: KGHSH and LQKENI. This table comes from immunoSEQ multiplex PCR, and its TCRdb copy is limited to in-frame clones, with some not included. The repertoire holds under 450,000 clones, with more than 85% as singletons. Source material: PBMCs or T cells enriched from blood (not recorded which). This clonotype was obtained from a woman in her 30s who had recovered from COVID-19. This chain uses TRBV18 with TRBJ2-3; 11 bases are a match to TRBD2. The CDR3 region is CASLAGGTDTQYF. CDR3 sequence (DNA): TGTGCCAGCCTAGCGGGGGGTACAGATACGCAGTATTTT. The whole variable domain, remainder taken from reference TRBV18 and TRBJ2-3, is NAGVMQNPRHLVRRRGQEARLRCSPMKGHSHVYWYRQLPEEGLKFMVYLQKENIIDESGMPKERFSAEFPKEGPSILRIQQVVRGDSAAYFCASLAGGTDTQYFGPGTRLTVL.